Sequencing of this T cell receptor beta chain was carried out in a study of OX40 agonist ivuxolimab in advanced cancers. This clone was found many times. The repertoire was sequenced with immunoSEQ multiplex PCR; TCRdb's copy has only in-frame clones and lacks some. Of some 61,000 clones in the sample, around 73% were seen once. This CDR3 is built from 14 residues. Germline-derived CDR1 and CDR2 are SGHVS and FNYEAQ. V shed 1 base and J shed 5 bases, with 11 bases lying between them. Sequencing was performed on CD4+ or CD8+ T cells sorted from blood, taken in a trial of the OX40 agonist ivuxolimab. The receptor comes from an adult with an advanced solid tumor such as melanoma, head and neck, liver or kidney cancer. The chain employs TRBV7-6 and TRBJ2-5; D may correspond to TRBD1 or TRBD2 (5 bases each). The chain's CDR3 is CASSLVSEGETQYF. The DNA for the CDR3 is TGTGCCAGCAGCTTAGTCTCCGAGGGGGAGACCCAGTACTTC. The full variable domain, its missing parts supplied by reference TRBV7-6 and TRBJ2-5, is GAGVSQSPRYKVTKRGQDVALRCDPISGHVSLYWYRQALGQGPEFLTYFNYEAQQDKSGLPNDRFSAERPEGSISTLTIQRTEQRDSAMYRCASSLVSEGETQYFGPGTRLLVL.